The rows below give T cell receptor beta chains drawn from one sample of a study of pediatric ulcerative colitis. The data were produced by immunoSEQ multiplex PCR, yet TCRdb's version contains in-frame clones alone and is incomplete. The data show 32,000 or so clones, roughly four fifths seen once. The sample taken for sequencing was blood. These receptors came from a boy between 10 and 17 years old with severe ulcerative colitis. Each CDR3 is given with its conserved first and last residue. D genes are given only for firm matches. Size is omitted from some rows. Given values are once, few, many or a class for expanded clones.

D: TRBD1
J: TRBJ1-1
size: once
V: TRBV2
DNA: TGTGCCAGCAGGCCCTCAGGGGGCATGAACACTGAAGCTTTCTTT
CDR3: CASRPSGGMNTEAFF

D: .
J: TRBJ1-3
size: .
V: TRBV9
DNA: TGTGCCAGCAGCGTAGCATCGGGGGCAGCAACCTCTGGAAACACCATATATTTT
CDR3: CASSVASGAATSGNTIYF

D: .
J: TRBJ1-6
size: .
V: TRBV4-3
DNA: TGCGCCAGCAGCCAAGATAGGCTGAGTTCACCCCTCCACTTT
CDR3: CASSQDRLSSPLHF

D: .
J: TRBJ1-3
size: once
V: TRBV10-3
DNA: TGTGCCATCAGTGTTCAGGGGATGGGAGGAAACACCATATATTTT
CDR3: CAISVQGMGGNTIYF

D: TRBD1
J: TRBJ1-1
size: .
V: TRBV7-3
DNA: TGTGCCAGCAGCTCGGGACAGGGAAACACTGAAGCTTTCTTT
CDR3: CASSSGQGNTEAFF

D: TRBD1
J: TRBJ1-2
size: .
V: TRBV25-1
DNA: TGTGCCAGCAGTGAATATAGTAGGGACAGGGTCGACGGCTACACCTTC
CDR3: CASSEYSRDRVDGYTF

D: TRBD1
J: TRBJ1-5
size: .
V: TRBV5-6
DNA: TGTGCCAGCAGCCTCGGGACAGGGCATCAGCCCCAGCATTTT
CDR3: CASSLGTGHQPQHF

D: TRBD1
J: TRBJ2-7
size: .
V: TRBV5-1
DNA: TGCGCCAGCAGCTTGCTTGGGACAGAAGGGGAAGCTCGGTACTTC
CDR3: CASSLLGTEGEARYF

D: .
J: TRBJ2-7
size: .
V: TRBV4-3
DNA: TGCGCCAGCAGCCTTATTCCATTCGGGGGCTACTACGAGCAGTACTTC
CDR3: CASSLIPFGGYYEQYF

D: .
J: TRBJ1-3
size: .
V: TRBV5-5
DNA: TGTGCCAGCAGCTTGGTTAACAGGCGCTCTGGAAACACCATATATTTT
CDR3: CASSLVNRRSGNTIYF

D: .
J: TRBJ2-2
size: .
V: TRBV29-1
DNA: TGCAGCGTTGCTTCGGCGGGGATAAACACCGGGGAGCTGTTTTTT
CDR3: CSVASAGINTGELFF

D: TRBD1
J: TRBJ1-2
size: .
V: TRBV7-9
DNA: TGTGCCAGCCGGGACTCTGACAGGGTTTATGGCTACACCTTC
CDR3: CASRDSDRVYGYTF

D: .
J: TRBJ1-2
size: .
V: TRBV9
DNA: TGTGCCAGCAGCGTAGGGCCAACAGAGGGCTATGGCTACACCTTC
CDR3: CASSVGPTEGYGYTF

D: .
J: TRBJ2-3
size: .
V: TRBV2
DNA: TGTGCCAGCAACCCAGGACCGAGCACAGATACGCAGTATTTT
CDR3: CASNPGPSTDTQYF

D: TRBD1
J: TRBJ2-7
size: .
V: TRBV5-1
DNA: TGCGCCAGCAGCCCCGGACAGGGGGGATACGAGCAGTACTTC
CDR3: CASSPGQGGYEQYF

D: TRBD2
J: TRBJ2-7
size: .
V: TRBV6-6
DNA: TGTGCCAGCAGACCGGGTTTTGGGGGGGTCACGGTGGAGCAGTACTTC
CDR3: CASRPGFGGVTVEQYF

D: TRBD1
J: TRBJ1-5
size: .
V: TRBV19
DNA: TGTGCCAGTAGTATAGACCCACAGGGGCTCCACAATCAGCCCCAGCATTTT
CDR3: CASSIDPQGLHNQPQHF

D: .
J: TRBJ2-7
size: few
V: TRBV4-2
DNA: TGTGCCAGCAGCCAGTTGGGGGACGGCGAGCAGTACTTC
CDR3: CASSQLGDGEQYF